These 13 T cell receptor beta chains were all obtained from the same sample, sequenced in a study of cytomegalovirus exposure and HLA in healthy donors. Primers included in the PCR were 60 Vbeta and 13 Jbeta primers. TCRdb's copy holds only in-frame clones and misses some; the assay was immunoSEQ multiplex PCR. The sample contains over 85,000 clones, approximately 83% of which appear only once. Sequenced sample: PBMCs. The receptors shown here come from a middle-aged man in good health and CMV-seronegative.

The chain employs TRBV14 and TRBJ2-1, with 11 positions matching TRBD1. The CDR3 extends over 14 amino acids. Trimming removed 4 bases from V and 5 bases from J; junction bases left unmatched: 1. Germline values: CDR1 SGHDN, CDR2 FVKESK. In DNA, the CDR3 is TGTGCCAGCAGCCCGGACAGGGGGCACAATGAGCAGTTCTTC. This translates into CASSPDRGHNEQFF.

This clone was seen more than once but under ten times. The V call is TRBV30, the J call TRBJ1-5, with unresolved D. Germline V gene sequence: CDR1 GTSNPN, CDR2 SVGIG (reference sequence). This CDR3 contains 13 residues. V was cut by 0 bases and J by 9 bases, with 12 bases left in between. Here the CDR3 reads CAWSVGGRGPQHF. The CDR3, as DNA: TGTGCCTGGAGTGTAGGAGGTAGAGGGCCCCAGCATTTT.

The CDR3 DNA is TGTGCCACCAGCAGAGATAGTGCCAGGGGCGCATGGAATGAGCAGTTCTTC. Amino acids: CATSRDSARGAWNEQFF. The rearrangement links TRBV15 to TRBJ2-1; D may be TRBD1 (6 bases). CDR1 and CDR2 (germline): LNHNV, YYDKDF (reference sequence). Trimming took 0 bases from V and 7 from J, leaving 19 bases between them. This CDR3 comprises 17 residues.

The rearrangement uses TRBV30 and TRBJ1-1; no firm D call. This CDR3 is built from 14 residues. Trimming took 0 bases from V and 5 from J, leaving 13 bases between them. Germline CDR1 reads GTSNPN; CDR2 reads SVGIG (reference sequence). The CDR3 is CAWSVLVSRTEAFF. The CDR3 nucleotides read TGTGCCTGGAGTGTCTTAGTAAGTAGAACTGAAGCTTTCTTT.

The rearrangement links TRBV4-2 to TRBJ1-2, with D possibly matching TRBD1 (5 bases). The CDR3 loop spans 13 amino acids. CDR1 is LGHNA, CDR2 YNFKEQ, per germline. Trimming removed 3 bases from V and 2 bases from J, with 7 bases in between. The DNA of the CDR3 is TGTGCCAGCAGCCACACAGGAAACTATGGCTACACCTTC. This translates into CASSHTGNYGYTF.

This clone showed up just a few times. V usage is TRBV14 and J usage is TRBJ1-1; no firm D call. Per germline, CDR1 SGHDN and CDR2 FVKESK. V gave up 1 base and J gave up 8 bases, with 14 bases separating them. CDR3 length: 14 residues. CDR3 sequence reads: CASSQAAKVGEAFF. The CDR3 coding sequence is TGTGCCAGCAGCCAAGCGGCTAAGGTCGGGGAAGCTTTCTTT.

This rearrangement joins TRBV5-5 to TRBJ1-1, with 8 bases matching TRBD1. Germline CDR1 is SGHKS and CDR2 is YYEKEE (reference sequence). With V trimmed by 6 bases and J by 2 bases, 6 bases remained unmatched. The CDR3 contains 14 residues. The CDR3 sequence: CASTRTGTNTEAFF. CDR3 in DNA: TGTGCCAGCACCAGGACAGGGACTAACACTGAAGCTTTCTTT. Filled out from reference TRBV5-5 and TRBJ1-1, the complete variable domain reads DAGVTQSPTHLIKTRGQQVTLRCSPISGHKSVSWYQQVLGQGPQFIFQYYEKEERGRGNFPDRFSARQFPNYSSELNVNALLLGDSALYLCASTRTGTNTEAFFGQGTRLTVV.

This chain uses TRBV19 with TRBJ1-1; 9 bases are shared with TRBD1. The germline gives CDR1 LNHDA, CDR2 SQIVND (reference sequence). The CDR3 extends over 13 amino acids. V was pared by 6 bases and J by 11 bases, with 10 bases of the junction left unmatched. CDR3 sequence: CASSTNRGQVAFF. CDR3 coding DNA: TGTGCCAGTAGCACGAACAGGGGGCAGGTTGCTTTCTTT.

This clone has just a few counts. The gene calls are TRBV7-8 and TRBJ2-7; 8 nucleotides align to TRBD1. Looked up from germline, CDR1 is SGHVS and CDR2 is FQNEAQ. The length of the CDR3 is 14 residues. With 0 bases clipped from V and 3 bases from J, the junction kept 1 base outside the gene matches. The CDR3: CASSLAQGDYEQYF. The CDR3, as DNA: TGTGCCAGCAGCTTAGCACAGGGGGACTACGAGCAGTACTTC. Filled out from reference TRBV7-8 and TRBJ2-7, the complete variable domain reads GAGVSQSPRYKVAKRGQDVALRCDPISGHVSLFWYQQALGQGPEFLTYFQNEAQLDKSGLPSDRFFAERPEGSVSTLKIQRTQQEDSAVYLCASSLAQGDYEQYFGPGTRLTVT.

The V gene is TRBV30, the J gene TRBJ2-1; D is possibly TRBD2 (5 bases). This CDR3 region has 15 residues. CDR1 and CDR2 from the germline V gene are GTSNPN and SVGIG (reference sequence). V was cut by 6 bases and J by 2 bases, with 17 bases left in between. Written as DNA, the CDR3 is TGTGCCTGCCGGGGTGACGCGCCAACCTACAATGAGCAGTTCTTC. Protein: CACRGDAPTYNEQFF.

The chain is built from TRBV5-1 and TRBJ2-7, with 9 nucleotides matching TRBD1. This CDR3 region has 14 residues. The V segment lost 5 bases and the J segment 6 bases; nucleotides outside the gene matches: 9. Germline values: CDR1 SGHRS, CDR2 YFSETQ. DNA of the CDR3: TGCGCCAGCAGGGAGGGGGACAGGGTTGGCGAGCAGTACTTC. It codes for CASREGDRVGEQYF.

The rearrangement uses TRBV2 and TRBJ2-1; 10 bases are shared with TRBD2. Germline lookup yields CDR1 SNHLY and CDR2 FYNNEI. The ends lost 9 bases at V and 6 bases at J; junction bases unmatched: 11. The CDR3 is made up of 15 amino acids. In DNA, the CDR3 is TGTGCCAGTACCCTTAGCGGGGGGCTGGCCAATGAGCAGTTCTTC. Translation gives CASTLSGGLANEQFF.

In this sample, this clone turned up once. This sequence joins TRBV5-1 and TRBJ2-6; D ambiguous. There are 16 residues in the CDR3. The germline V gene has CDR1 SGHRS and CDR2 YFSETQ. Trimming removed 4 bases at V and 4 bases at J, with 15 bases between. CDR3 loop: CASSLSEPKGANVLTF. The CDR3 nucleotides read TGCGCCAGCAGCCTGTCAGAACCGAAGGGGGCCAACGTCCTGACTTTC.